This T cell receptor (beta chain) was identified in a study of blood T cells in healthy people across ages. Isolated PBMCs totaled at least 7 million in each sample. Study results and caveats: Diversity was higher, and naive CD4+ cells more numerous, in long-lived donors than in aged donors.

Comments on this clonotype: Its antigen is undetermined.

Primers used in a second PCR of about 7 to 11 cycles were a sample-barcoded 5' primer and a J-beta primer mix. Researchers report that a template-switch adaptor with 12 random nucleotides tagged each cDNA molecule. TCRdb re-called the 5' RACE reads through MiXCR, storing one row per CDR3 protein. The sample lists about 830,000 distinct CDR3 sequences, around two thirds occurring once. CDR1 and CDR2 from the germline V gene are MNHEY and SVGAGI. V trimming: 6 bases; J trimming: 2 bases; junction bases outside the gene matches: 6. The CDR3 is 15 residues long. This rearrangement joins TRBV6-5 to TRBJ2-1, with TRBD1 matching 8 bases. The sample was blood. The TCR sequence derives from a young man in good health. CDR3 residues: CASRQPDRAYNEQFF. DNA of the CDR3: TGTGCCAGCAGACAGCCGGACAGGGCCTACAATGAGCAGTTCTTC.